The 30 T cell receptor beta chains presented below share a single source sample, sequenced in a study of OX40 agonist ivuxolimab in advanced cancers. The table came from immunoSEQ multiplex PCR; TCRdb's copy has only in-frame clones and leaves some out. The data hold around 64,000 clones, with around nine tenths observed a single time. The material sequenced was CD4+ or CD8+ T cells sorted from blood, taken in a trial of the OX40 agonist ivuxolimab. Source of these receptors: an adult with an advanced solid tumor such as melanoma, head and neck, liver or kidney cancer.

This clone is a singleton in its sample. The rearrangement joins TRBV28 to TRBJ1-2, with 8 bases that match TRBD1. The V gene end was trimmed by 6 bases and the J gene end by 7 bases; junction bases not matched to a gene: 7. Germline CDR1 MDHEN, CDR2 SYDVKM. The CDR3 has 13 amino acids. CDR3 DNA sequence: TGTGCCAGCAGCGGGACAGGCCGCGGTGGCTACACCTTC. Amino acid sequence: CASSGTGRGGYTF.

J is TRBJ1-1 and V is TRBV7-3; D unclear. The CDR3 runs to 13 residues. The germline CDR1 and CDR2 sequences are SGHTA and FQGTGA. The V gene lost 6 bases and the J gene lost 1 base, with 9 bases spanning the gap. In nucleotides, the CDR3 is TGTGCCAGCAGTCCTTCCGGGAACACTGAAGCTTTCTTT. The encoded protein is CASSPSGNTEAFF.

The genes are TRBV28 and TRBJ2-7; D is unclear. Germline assignment: CDR1 MDHEN and CDR2 SYDVKM. V lost 5 bases and J 2 bases, leaving 4 bases between the germline ends. The CDR3 runs to 11 residues. The DNA for the CDR3 is TGTGCCAGCAGTCAGCCCTACGAGCAGTACTTC. It codes for CASSQPYEQYF. Full variable domain (rest looked up from reference TRBV28 and TRBJ2-7): DVKVTQSSRYLVKRTGEKVFLECVQDMDHENMFWYRQDPGLGLRLIYFSYDVKMKEKGDIPEGYSVSREKKERFSLILESASTNQTSMYLCASSQPYEQYFGPGTRLTVT.

The chain has TRBV30 and TRBJ1-1; unclear D gene. Deletions cut 1 base from V and 4 bases from J, with 4 bases between. This CDR3 is 11 amino acids long. Germline values: CDR1 GTSNPN, CDR2 SVGIG (reference sequence). The CDR3 DNA is TGTGCCTGGAGTGGGACCACTGAAGCTTTCTTT. This translates into CAWSGTTEAFF. The full variable domain, with the rest looked up from reference TRBV30 and TRBJ1-1, is SQTIHQWPATLVQPVGSPLSLECTVEGTSNPNLYWYRQAAGRGLQLLFYSVGIGQISSEVPQNLSASRPQDRQFILSSKKLLLSDSGFYLCAWSGTTEAFFGQGTRLTVV.

V usage is TRBV5-8 and J usage is TRBJ2-1; a possible D gene is TRBD1 (6 bases). The germline V gene has CDR1 SGHTS and CDR2 YDEGEE. This CDR3 region has 14 residues. The V and J ends lost 4 bases and 4 bases respectively, with 12 bases between them. The CDR3 spells CASSPGEGYNEQFF. The DNA for the CDR3 is TGTGCCAGCAGCCCAGGGGAAGGATACAATGAGCAGTTCTTC. The full variable domain, rest sourced from reference TRBV5-8 and TRBJ2-1, is EAGVTQSPTHLIKTRGQQATLRCSPISGHTSVYWYQQALGLGLQFLLWYDEGEERNRGNFPPRFSGRQFPNYSSELNVNALELEDSALYLCASSPGEGYNEQFFGPGTRLTVL.

The V and J genes are TRBV7-8 and TRBJ2-5; TRBD1 aligns across 9 bases. Trimming cost V 4 bases and J 5 bases; bases outside gene matches: 5. Germline loops: CDR1 SGHVS, CDR2 FQNEAQ. The CDR3 is made up of 14 amino acids. CDR3 in DNA: TGTGCCAGCAGCTCGGGACAGGGCTGGGAGACCCAGTACTTC. Translation gives CASSSGQGWETQYF.

The V gene is TRBV5-1, the J gene TRBJ2-3; 9 bases agree with TRBD1. V shed 5 bases, J shed 2 bases, and the junction held 3 bases outside the gene matches. Germline assignment: CDR1 SGHRS and CDR2 YFSETQ. This CDR3 spans 14 amino acids. The CDR3 here is CASRGQGNTDTQYF. CDR3 DNA sequence: TGCGCCAGCAGGGGACAGGGTAACACAGATACGCAGTATTTT.

The rearrangement joins TRBV15 to TRBJ1-2; D gene unclear. Trimming cost V 1 base and J 8 bases, with 17 bases left between them. Germline CDR1 is LNHNV and CDR2 is YYDKDF (reference sequence). The CDR3 has 15 amino acids. CDR3 sequence: CATSRGPAARVGYTF. In DNA form, the CDR3 reads TGTGCCACCAGCAGAGGCCCCGCGGCGCGGGTAGGCTACACCTTC.

The V gene is TRBV9, the J gene TRBJ2-5, with 8 bases fitting TRBD2. This CDR3 has 15 residues. Germline V gives CDR1 SGDLS, CDR2 YYNGEE. The J segment lost 1 base and the V segment lost 0 bases, leaving 2 bases of the junction unmatched. The CDR3: CASSVAGGLQETQYF. CDR3 bases: TGTGCCAGCAGCGTAGCGGGAGGGCTCCAAGAGACCCAGTACTTC. The full variable domain, its missing parts supplied by reference TRBV9 and TRBJ2-5, is DSGVTQTPKHLITATGQRVTLRCSPRSGDLSVYWYQQSLDQGLQFLIQYYNGEERAKGNILERFSAQQFPDLHSELNLSSLELGDSALYFCASSVAGGLQETQYFGPGTRLLVL.

The chain carries TRBV19 and TRBJ2-1; 8 bases fit TRBD2. With 8 bases clipped from V and 8 bases from J, the junction kept 11 bases outside the gene matches. The CDR3 has 14 amino acids. In germline, CDR1 is LNHDA, CDR2 SQIVND (reference sequence). CDR3 coding DNA: TGTGCCAGTCGGGACGGGAGGGCCCACGATGAGCAGTTCTTC. Amino acids: CASRDGRAHDEQFF.

CDR3 sequence reads: CASSPPSTYNEQFF. Written as DNA, the CDR3 is TGTGCCAGCTCACCACCGTCAACCTACAATGAGCAGTTCTTC. The chain links TRBV18 to TRBJ2-1; D uncertain. The germline CDR1 and CDR2 sequences are KGHSH and LQKENI. This CDR3 is 14 amino acids long. Trimming cost V 0 bases and J 2 bases, with 5 bases left between them.

The chain joins TRBV5-1 to TRBJ2-3; 7 nucleotides agree with TRBD2. Trimming cost V 1 base and J 0 bases; bases outside gene matches: 5. CDR1 is SGHRS, CDR2 YFSETQ, per germline. The CDR3 has 16 residues. CDR3 nucleotide sequence: TGCGCCAGCAGCTTGCCACTAGCGTCTAGCACAGATACGCAGTATTTT. Protein product: CASSLPLASSTDTQYF.

The count of this clone is one. The V call is TRBV18, the J call TRBJ1-2; the D gene is possibly TRBD1 (6 bases). There are 15 residues in the CDR3. Looked up from germline, CDR1 is KGHSH and CDR2 is LQKENI. The V end lost 0 bases, the J end lost 12 bases, and 20 bases lay between the germline ends. DNA of the CDR3: TGTGCCAGCTCACCACCTAATGCACGGGACAAAGCCCACACCTTC. It encodes CASSPPNARDKAHTF.

Only one count was recorded for this clone. V and J are TRBV5-1 and TRBJ1-1; TRBD1 matches 7 bases. The J segment lost 7 bases and the V segment lost 0 bases, leaving 9 bases of the junction unmatched. The CDR3 consists of 15 residues. Germline loops: CDR1 SGHRS, CDR2 YFSETQ. CDR3 loop: CASSLGLTGSFEAFF. The CDR3 DNA reads TGCGCCAGCAGCTTGGGCTTGACAGGGAGCTTTGAAGCTTTCTTT.

The genes are TRBV7-8 and TRBJ2-2, with D perhaps TRBD2 (5 bases). Germline CDR1 reads SGHVS; CDR2 reads FQNEAQ. With 5 bases removed from V and 6 bases from J, the gap between germline ends came to 16 bases. This CDR3 has 15 residues. The CDR3 region has the DNA TGTGCCAGCAGCCCCCGGGATTATCGGGCCGGGGAGCTGTTTTTT. It translates to CASSPRDYRAGELFF.

This clone was counted once. The gene calls are TRBV7-8 and TRBJ2-4; no definite D call. The CDR3 covers 16 residues. Deletions cut 2 bases from V and 0 bases from J, with 11 bases between. The germline V gene has CDR1 SGHVS and CDR2 FQNEAQ. CDR3 in amino acids: CASSLIARRAKNIQYF. CDR3 nucleotide sequence: TGTGCCAGCAGCTTAATAGCCCGGAGAGCCAAAAACATTCAGTACTTC. Full variable domain (missing parts from reference TRBV7-8 and TRBJ2-4): GAGVSQSPRYKVAKRGQDVALRCDPISGHVSLFWYQQALGQGPEFLTYFQNEAQLDKSGLPSDRFFAERPEGSVSTLKIQRTQQEDSAVYLCASSLIARRAKNIQYFGAGTRLSVL.

The chain joins TRBV6-5 to TRBJ1-5; D unresolved. The ends were cut back, 6 bases at V and 2 bases at J, with 5 bases in the middle. CDR1 is MNHEY and CDR2 is SVGAGI in the germline V gene. This CDR3 is 12 amino acids long. CDR3 amino acids: CASRGGNQPQHF. CDR3 bases: TGTGCCAGCAGGGGCGGCAATCAGCCCCAGCATTTT.

This sequence joins TRBV29-1 and TRBJ1-1, with TRBD1 as a possible D gene (6 bases). This CDR3 comprises 13 residues. Trimming took off 1 base at V and 3 bases at J, with 9 bases between the two ends. Looked up from germline, CDR1 is SQVTM and CDR2 is ANQGSEA. For the CDR3, the DNA is TGCAGCGTTGAAGGGACAGCATACACTGAAGCTTTCTTT. As protein: CSVEGTAYTEAFF.

V usage is TRBV11-3 and J usage is TRBJ2-3, with D tentatively TRBD2 (6 bases). The V gene lost 3 bases and the J gene lost 1 base, with 11 bases spanning the gap. Germline CDR1 SGHNT, CDR2 YENEEA. CDR3 length equals 15 residues. The CDR3, as DNA: TGTGCCAGCAGCTTGCATGGCGGGGGCACAGATACGCAGTATTTT. It codes for CASSLHGGGTDTQYF.

The rearrangement joins TRBV28 to TRBJ2-5; 11 positions agree with TRBD2. Trimming at V came to 2 bases and at J to 0 bases, leaving 5 bases not matched to a gene. CDR3 size: 17 residues. CDR1 is MDHEN and CDR2 is SYDVKM in the germline V gene. The CDR3, as DNA: TGTGCCAGCAGTTTAGACATAGCGGGGGGGTACCAAGAGACCCAGTACTTC. Protein: CASSLDIAGGYQETQYF.

The chain carries TRBV1 and TRBJ1-2. TRBV1 is a listed pseudogene. This CDR3 is built from 16 residues. In nucleotides, the CDR3 is TGCACCAGCAGCCTCTCCGTCCAGTACTCTAACTATGGCTACACCTTC. Protein product: CTSSLSVQYSNYGYTF.

The chain carries TRBV6-5 and TRBJ1-1; perhaps TRBD1 as D (6 bases). Germline V gene lookup returns CDR1 MNHEY and CDR2 SVGAGI. CDR3 length: 15 residues. V was shortened by 0 bases and J by 6 bases, with 14 bases between the two germline ends. In DNA form, the CDR3 reads TGTGCCAGCAGTTACTCGAAAGGGGGGCTGGCTGAAGCTTTCTTT. As protein: CASSYSKGGLAEAFF.

J is TRBJ1-4 and V is TRBV11-2; perhaps TRBD1 as D (5 bases). Germline CDR1 reads SGHAT; CDR2 reads FQNNGV. The CDR3 runs 15 residues. V lost 1 base and J 5 bases, leaving 11 bases between the germline ends. The CDR3 coding sequence is TGTGCCAGCAGCTTAGTGGGGCGGGTGAATGAAAAACTGTTTTTT. This translates into CASSLVGRVNEKLFF.

This clone was seen just once. The chain is built from TRBV10-3 and TRBJ1-2, with D possibly matching TRBD1 (5 bases). CDR3 size: 13 residues. In germline, CDR1 is ENHRY, CDR2 SYGVKD. V was shortened by 10 bases and J by 7 bases, with 19 bases between the two germline ends. This chain's CDR3 is CATETQGRGGYTF. Written as DNA, the CDR3 is TGTGCCACCGAAACGCAGGGAAGGGGTGGCTACACCTTC.

The rearrangement uses TRBV10-2 and TRBJ1-5; no definite D call. The germline V gene has CDR1 WSHSY and CDR2 SAAADI. The CDR3 has 13 residues. The V gene lost 0 bases and the J gene lost 5 bases, with 5 bases spanning the gap. In DNA form, the CDR3 reads TGCGCCAGCAGTGAGTCGACTCATCAGCCCCAGCATTTT. It is translated as CASSESTHQPQHF.

V gene TRBV7-8 combines with J gene TRBJ2-1; 9 bases are shared with TRBD2. The CDR3 loop spans 18 amino acids. Per germline, CDR1 SGHVS and CDR2 FQNEAQ. V was clipped by 0 bases and J by 4 bases; unmatched bases: 10. The CDR3 nucleotides read TGTGCCAGCAGCTTAGCGCATGGCGGGAGGGCTGGGTACAATGAGCAGTTCTTC. Its translation: CASSLAHGGRAGYNEQFF.

The chain combines TRBV15 with TRBJ2-2; the D call may be TRBD1 or TRBD2 (7 bases each). Germline CDR1 reads LNHNV; CDR2 reads YYDKDF (reference sequence). The CDR3 has 14 residues. Trimming took 8 bases from V and 7 from J, leaving 17 bases between them. The DNA for the CDR3 is TGTGCCACCGGCCAGGGGGGGAGGAACGGGGAGCTGTTTTTT. Its protein is CATGQGGRNGELFF.

The gene calls are TRBV5-6 and TRBJ1-2, with a tentative D call TRBD1 (6 bases). The CDR3 is 14 amino acids. Germline CDR1 and CDR2: SGHDT and YYEEEE. Between the trimmed V and J ends, which lost 3 bases and 3 bases, there was a span of 12 bases. The CDR3 here is CASSYLDRDYGYTF. The CDR3 region has the DNA TGTGCCAGCAGCTACTTGGACAGAGACTATGGCTACACCTTC.

The chain is built from TRBV29-1 and TRBJ2-5, with D possibly matching TRBD1 (5 bases). The CDR3 extends over 11 amino acids. Trimming pared 5 bases from V and 3 bases from J, leaving 7 bases between. CDR1 SQVTM and CDR2 ANQGSEA come from the germline V gene. The DNA of the CDR3 is TGCAGCGTTCGCAGGGAAGAGACCCAGTACTTC. Its protein is CSVRREETQYF.

This rearrangement joins TRBV7-9 to TRBJ2-4; 8 bases fit TRBD2. Germline V gene sequence: CDR1 SEHNR, CDR2 FQNEAQ (reference sequence). The V gene end was trimmed by 1 base and the J gene end by 8 bases; junction bases not matched to a gene: 13. The length of the CDR3 is 17 residues. CDR3 residues: CASSLEQAGAVTDIQYF. The CDR3 bases are TGTGCCAGCAGCTTAGAACAAGCGGGAGCAGTTACGGACATTCAGTACTTC. The variable domain in full, with the rest retrieved from reference TRBV7-9 and TRBJ2-4, is DTGVSQNPRHKITKRGQNVTFRCDPISEHNRLYWYRQTLGQGPEFLTYFQNEAQLEKSRLLSDRFSAERPKGSFSTLEIQRTEQGDSAMYLCASSLEQAGAVTDIQYFGAGTRLSVL.